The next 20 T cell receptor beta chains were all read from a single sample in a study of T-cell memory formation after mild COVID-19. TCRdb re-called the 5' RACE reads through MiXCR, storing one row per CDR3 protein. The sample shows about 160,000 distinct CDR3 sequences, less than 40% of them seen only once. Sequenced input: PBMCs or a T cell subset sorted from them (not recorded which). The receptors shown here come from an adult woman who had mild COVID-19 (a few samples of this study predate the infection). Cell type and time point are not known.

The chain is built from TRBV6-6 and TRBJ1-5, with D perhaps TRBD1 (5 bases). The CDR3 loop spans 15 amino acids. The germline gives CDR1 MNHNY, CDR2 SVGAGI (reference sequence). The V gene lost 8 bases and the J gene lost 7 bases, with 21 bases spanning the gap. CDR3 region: CASGEQGTVGQPQHF. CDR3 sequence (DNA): TGTGCCAGCGGGGAGCAGGGAACCGTTGGACAGCCCCAGCATTTT.

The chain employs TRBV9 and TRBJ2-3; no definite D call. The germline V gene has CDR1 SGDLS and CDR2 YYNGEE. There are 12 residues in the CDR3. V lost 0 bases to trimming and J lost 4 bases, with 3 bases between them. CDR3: CASSVVPDTQYF. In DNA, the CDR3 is TGTGCCAGCAGCGTAGTCCCAGATACGCAGTATTTT.

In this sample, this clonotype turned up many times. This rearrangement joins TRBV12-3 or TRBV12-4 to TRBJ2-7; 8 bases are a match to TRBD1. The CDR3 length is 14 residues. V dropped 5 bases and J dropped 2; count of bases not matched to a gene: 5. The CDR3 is CASSAGQGAYEQYF. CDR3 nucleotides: TGTGCCAGCAGTGCCGGACAGGGCGCCTACGAGCAGTACTTC.

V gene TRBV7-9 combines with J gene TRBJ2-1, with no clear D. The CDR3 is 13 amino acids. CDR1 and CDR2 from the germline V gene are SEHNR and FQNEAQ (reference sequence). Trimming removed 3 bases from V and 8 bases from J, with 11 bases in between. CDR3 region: CASSLSLVYEQFF. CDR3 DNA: TGTGCCAGCAGCTTGTCCCTAGTCTATGAGCAGTTCTTC.

Written as DNA, the CDR3 is TGTGCCACCAGCAGACGGGACCCCGTGGCAGATACGCAGTATTTT. Amino acid sequence: CATSRRDPVADTQYF. This sequence joins TRBV15 and TRBJ2-3; D may correspond to TRBD1 or TRBD2 (5 bases each). In germline, CDR1 is LNHNV, CDR2 YYDKDF (reference sequence). V dropped 2 bases and J dropped 4 bases, with 13 bases sitting between them. The CDR3 is 15 amino acids.

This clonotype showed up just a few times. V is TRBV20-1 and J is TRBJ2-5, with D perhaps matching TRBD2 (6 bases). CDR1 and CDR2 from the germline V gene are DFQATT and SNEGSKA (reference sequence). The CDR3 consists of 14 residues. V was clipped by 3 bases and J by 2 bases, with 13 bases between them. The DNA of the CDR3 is TGCAGTGCTAGGACTAGTTTCCAGCAAGAGACCCAGTACTTC. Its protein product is CSARTSFQQETQYF.

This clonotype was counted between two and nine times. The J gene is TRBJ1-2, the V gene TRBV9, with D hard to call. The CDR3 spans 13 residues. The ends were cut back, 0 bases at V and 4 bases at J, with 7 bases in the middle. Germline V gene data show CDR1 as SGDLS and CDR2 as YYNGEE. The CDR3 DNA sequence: TGTGCCAGCAGCGTAGTCGAAGGCTATGGCTACACCTTC. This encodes CASSVVEGYGYTF. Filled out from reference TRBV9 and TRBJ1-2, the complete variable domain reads DSGVTQTPKHLITATGQRVTLRCSPRSGDLSVYWYQQSLDQGLQFLIQYYNGEERAKGNILERFSAQQFPDLHSELNLSSLELGDSALYFCASSVVEGYGYTFGSGTRLTVV.

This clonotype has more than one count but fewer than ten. CDR3 DNA: TGTGCCAGCAGTGTCCTCGGACAGGGCACTTACGAGCAGTACTTC. It yields the protein CASSVLGQGTYEQYF. V and J are TRBV28 and TRBJ2-7; 8 bases match TRBD1. The CDR3 is 15 amino acids. The junction had 10 bases not matched to a gene; V was cut back by 5 bases and J by 4 bases. Per the germline V gene, CDR1 is MDHEN and CDR2 is SYDVKM. The whole variable domain, remainder taken from reference TRBV28 and TRBJ2-7, is DVKVTQSSRYLVKRTGEKVFLECVQDMDHENMFWYRQDPGLGLRLIYFSYDVKMKEKGDIPEGYSVSREKKERFSLILESASTNQTSMYLCASSVLGQGTYEQYFGPGTRLTVT.

The DNA for the CDR3 is TGTGCCAGCAGTTTGCGGGGTTCAGCTGAAAAACTGTTTTTT. This codes for CASSLRGSAEKLFF. This chain links TRBV12-3 or TRBV12-4 with TRBJ1-4; D remains unclear. Trimming pared 3 bases from V and 7 bases from J, leaving 12 bases between. CDR3 length: 14 amino acids.

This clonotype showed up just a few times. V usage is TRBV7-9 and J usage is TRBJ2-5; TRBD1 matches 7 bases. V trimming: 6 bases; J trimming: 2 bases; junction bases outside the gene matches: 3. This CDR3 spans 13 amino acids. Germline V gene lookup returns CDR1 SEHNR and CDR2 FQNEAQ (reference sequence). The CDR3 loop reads CASRRGLQETQYF. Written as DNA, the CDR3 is TGTGCCAGCAGAAGGGGGCTTCAAGAGACCCAGTACTTC.

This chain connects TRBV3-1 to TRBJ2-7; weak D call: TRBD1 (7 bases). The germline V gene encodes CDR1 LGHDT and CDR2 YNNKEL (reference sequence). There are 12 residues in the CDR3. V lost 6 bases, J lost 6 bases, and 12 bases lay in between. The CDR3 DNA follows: TGTGCCAGCAGGGCAGGGGGAGGCGAGCAGTACTTC. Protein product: CASRAGGGEQYF.

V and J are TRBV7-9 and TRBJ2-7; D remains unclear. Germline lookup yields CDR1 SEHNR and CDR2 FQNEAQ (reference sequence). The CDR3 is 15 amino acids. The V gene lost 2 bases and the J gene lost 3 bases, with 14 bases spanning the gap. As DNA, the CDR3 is TGTGCCAGCAGCTTAAGAACAGACATTTACTACGAGCAGTACTTC. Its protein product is CASSLRTDIYYEQYF.

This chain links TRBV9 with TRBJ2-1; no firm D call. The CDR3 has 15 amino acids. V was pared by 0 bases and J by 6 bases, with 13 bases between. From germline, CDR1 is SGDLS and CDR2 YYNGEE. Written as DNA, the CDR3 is TGTGCCAGCAGCGTAGCGGGCTCGTTTGGCAATGAGCAGTTCTTC. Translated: CASSVAGSFGNEQFF.

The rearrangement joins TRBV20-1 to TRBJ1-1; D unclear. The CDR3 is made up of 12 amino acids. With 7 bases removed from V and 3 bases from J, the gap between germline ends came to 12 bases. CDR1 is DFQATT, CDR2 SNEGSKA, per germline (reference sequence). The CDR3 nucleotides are TGCAGTGGGAGAGGCCCAGACACTGAAGCTTTCTTT. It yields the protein CSGRGPDTEAFF.

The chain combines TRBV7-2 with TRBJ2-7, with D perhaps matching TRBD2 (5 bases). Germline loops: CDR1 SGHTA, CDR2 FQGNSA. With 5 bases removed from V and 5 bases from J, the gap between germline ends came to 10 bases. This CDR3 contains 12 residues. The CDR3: CASSRERNEQYF. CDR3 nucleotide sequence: TGTGCCAGCAGCCGCGAGCGGAACGAGCAGTACTTC.

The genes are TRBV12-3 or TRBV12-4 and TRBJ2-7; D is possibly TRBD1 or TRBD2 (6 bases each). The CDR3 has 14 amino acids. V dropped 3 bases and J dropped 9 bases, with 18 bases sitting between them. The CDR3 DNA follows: TGTGCCAGCAGTTTCCAGGGGACGGACGGGGGGCAGTACTTC. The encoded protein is CASSFQGTDGGQYF.

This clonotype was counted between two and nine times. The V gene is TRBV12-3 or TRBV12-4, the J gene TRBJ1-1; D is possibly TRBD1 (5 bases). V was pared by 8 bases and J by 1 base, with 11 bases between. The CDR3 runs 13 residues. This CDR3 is CASRRQRNTEAFF. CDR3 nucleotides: TGTGCCAGCCGTAGACAGAGGAACACTGAAGCTTTCTTT.

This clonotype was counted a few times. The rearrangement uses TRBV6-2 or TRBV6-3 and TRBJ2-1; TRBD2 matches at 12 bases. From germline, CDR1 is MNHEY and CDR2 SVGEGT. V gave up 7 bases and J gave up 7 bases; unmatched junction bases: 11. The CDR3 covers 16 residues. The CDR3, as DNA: TGTGCCAGCACCTCCTCCGGGACTAGCGGGCAAAATGAGCAGTTCTTC. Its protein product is CASTSSGTSGQNEQFF.

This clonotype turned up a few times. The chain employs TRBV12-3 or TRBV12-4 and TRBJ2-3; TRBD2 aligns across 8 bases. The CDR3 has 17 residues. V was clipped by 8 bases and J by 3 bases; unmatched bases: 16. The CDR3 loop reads CASALTGGYPVTDTQYF. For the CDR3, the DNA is TGTGCCAGCGCCCTAACGGGGGGGTACCCTGTGACAGATACGCAGTATTTT.

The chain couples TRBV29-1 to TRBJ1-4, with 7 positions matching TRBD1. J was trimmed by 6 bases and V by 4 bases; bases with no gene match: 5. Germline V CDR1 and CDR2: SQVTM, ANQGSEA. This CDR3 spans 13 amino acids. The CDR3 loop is CSVVKGGDEKLFF. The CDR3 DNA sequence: TGCAGCGTTGTTAAAGGGGGCGATGAAAAACTGTTTTTT.